What follows is one T cell receptor beta chain and its context. Its matching antigen is unknown. The sample is drawn from a study of shared clonotypes between healthy human individuals. Study findings and constraints: Across subsets, estimated richness was generally greater for naive than for memory populations. Clonotypes shared by all four donors outscored non-shared clonotypes in generation probability.

Every subset's genomic DNA went evenly onto several immunoSEQ plates. Original processing notes: ImmunoSEQ output held junction-only sequences without quality scores, so filtering differed. Assay: immunoSEQ multiplex PCR; the TCRdb copy retains only in-frame clones and omits some. That table is the source of V, J and clone size, and D and trimming were worked out from the DNA. The sample holds some 1.5 million clones; nearly 99% are singletons and the top ten take about 0.4%. V lost 0 bases and J lost 6; bases outside the gene matches: 1. CDR3 length: 14 amino acids. Germline CDR1 and CDR2: SGHRS and YFSETQ.

The rearrangement uses TRBV5-1 and TRBJ2-1; TRBD2 agrees at 9 bases. The sample comprised naive CD4+ T cells sorted from blood. Specified subset: CD45RA+ positively selected. The TCR originated in a man aged 25-45 years in good health. The CDR3 sequence is CASSLGLAANEQFF. The CDR3, as DNA: TGCGCCAGCAGCTTGGGACTAGCGGCCAATGAGCAGTTCTTC.